This T cell receptor beta chain came from a study of T cells after yellow fever vaccination. In the study overall: Fractions containing few cells were prepared with SMART-Seq v4 Ultra Low Input.

The ends lost 10 bases at V and 5 bases at J; junction bases unmatched: 14. The CDR3 spans 15 residues. Germline V gene data show CDR1 as ENHRY and CDR2 as SYGVKD. This clonotype was counted a few times. Antigen specificity is unknown. TCRdb fed the 5' RACE reads into MiXCR, producing one record per CDR3 protein. The profile shows about 360,000 distinct CDR3 sequences, about 6.2% of them singletons. Study results and caveats: When the response was secondary, it was weaker but reached its peak faster, day 5 versus 15. In post-booster samples, most primary-vaccination clones reappeared (about 97% CD4, nearly 90% CD8). Overall, a small share of clonotypes was seen in both CD4 and CD8 compartments.

The clonotype originates from a man aged 30 to 39 who received the YFV17D yellow fever vaccine. This chain connects TRBV10-3 to TRBJ1-5, with 7 bases fitting TRBD1. Material: PBMCs, obtained 5 days after the yellow fever booster vaccination. The CDR3 region has the DNA TGTGCCACCGGGGGGATACAGGGGCCTGATCAGCCCCAGCATTTT. Translation gives CATGGIQGPDQPQHF.